This TCR beta chain was observed in a study of OX40 agonist ivuxolimab in advanced cancers. Only in-frame clones appear in the TCRdb table, and some are missing; sequencing was by immunoSEQ multiplex PCR. This table holds approximately 41,000 clones, approximately 87% found once. CDR1 SGDLS and CDR2 YYNGEE come from the germline V gene. The CDR3 is 11 residues long. Deletions cut 3 bases from V and 5 bases from J, with 3 bases between. The cohort excluded patients with autoimmune disease history or systemic immunosuppression. The receptor comes from an adult with an advanced solid tumor such as melanoma, head and neck, liver or kidney cancer. This chain links TRBV9 with TRBJ2-1; no definite D call. Source: CD4+ or CD8+ T cells sorted from blood, taken in a trial of the OX40 agonist ivuxolimab. The CDR3 spells CASSANNEQFF. The CDR3 DNA sequence: TGTGCCAGCAGCGCCAACAATGAGCAGTTCTTC.